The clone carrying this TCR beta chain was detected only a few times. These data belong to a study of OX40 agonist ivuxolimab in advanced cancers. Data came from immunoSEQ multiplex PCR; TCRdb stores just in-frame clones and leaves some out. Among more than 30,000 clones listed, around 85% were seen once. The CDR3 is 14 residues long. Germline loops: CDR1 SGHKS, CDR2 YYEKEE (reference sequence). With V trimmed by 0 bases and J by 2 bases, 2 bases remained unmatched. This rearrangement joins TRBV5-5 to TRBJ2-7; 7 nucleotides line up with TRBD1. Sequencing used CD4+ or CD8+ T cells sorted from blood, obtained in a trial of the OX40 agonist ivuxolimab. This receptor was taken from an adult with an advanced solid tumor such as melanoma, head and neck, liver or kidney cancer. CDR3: CASSLGTGTYEQYF. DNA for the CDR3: TGTGCCAGCAGCTTGGGGACAGGTACCTACGAGCAGTACTTC.